The rows below give T cell receptor beta chains drawn from one sample of a study of technical replicates of blood from four donors. Assay used: immunoSEQ multiplex PCR; TCRdb lists only in-frame clones, some missing. There are 65,000 to 90,000 clones in the sample; roughly 93% occur only once, and less than 0.3% lies in the top ten. The sequencing sample was made of T cells isolated from PBMCs. Source of these receptors: a human donor in good health. Both conserved end residues are part of each CDR3. A D gene is named only where the DNA matches it firmly. Some rows mark clone size as missing; the rest say once, few, many or name a class of expanded clone.

D: TRBD2
J: TRBJ2-5
V: TRBV5-4
size: .
CDR3: CASSSLAGGEETQYF
DNA: TGTGCCAGCAGCTCCTTAGCGGGAGGTGAAGAGACCCAGTACTTC

D: .
J: TRBJ2-3
V: TRBV29-1
size: .
CDR3: CSVERRRGTQYF
DNA: TGCAGCGTGGAGCGGCGTCGGGGTACGCAGTATTTT

D: TRBD1
J: TRBJ2-7
V: TRBV28
size: .
CDR3: CASSPTGTGAYEQYF
DNA: TGTGCCAGCAGCCCGACCGGGACAGGAGCCTACGAGCAGTACTTC

D: .
J: TRBJ2-6
V: TRBV19
size: .
CDR3: CASSRGAGSTIYSGANVLTF
DNA: TGTGCCAGTAGCCGGGGAGCGGGTTCGACTATCTACTCTGGGGCCAACGTCCTGACTTTC

D: .
J: TRBJ1-2
V: TRBV19
size: .
CDR3: CASGRVGYGYTF
DNA: TGTGCCAGTGGGAGGGTCGGCTATGGCTACACCTTC

D: .
J: TRBJ2-2
V: TRBV14
size: .
CDR3: CASSQDLARELFF
DNA: TGTGCCAGCAGCCAAGATCTGGCCCGTGAGCTGTTTTTT

D: .
J: TRBJ2-7
V: TRBV30
size: .
CDR3: CAWSPGTLFYEQYF
DNA: TGTGCCTGGAGTCCCGGGACTCTCTTCTACGAGCAGTACTTC

D: TRBD1
J: TRBJ2-3
V: TRBV7-6
size: .
CDR3: CASSGTAYSTDTQYF
DNA: TGTGCCAGCAGTGGGACAGCCTATAGCACAGATACGCAGTATTTT

D: .
J: TRBJ2-1
V: TRBV20-1
size: .
CDR3: CSASNNEQFF
DNA: TGCAGTGCTAGTAACAATGAGCAGTTCTTC

D: .
J: TRBJ2-7
V: TRBV19
size: .
CDR3: CASRTFPYEQYF
DNA: TGTGCCAGTAGGACTTTCCCCTACGAGCAGTACTTC

D: .
J: TRBJ2-7
V: TRBV4-1
size: .
CDR3: CASSQERGLLASYEQYF
DNA: TGCGCCAGCAGCCAAGAAAGAGGTCTGCTAGCATCCTACGAGCAGTACTTC

D: TRBD1
J: TRBJ1-2
V: TRBV4-1
size: .
CDR3: CASSQGGGTGPRGGYGYTF
DNA: TGCGCCAGCAGCCAAGGTGGTGGGACAGGGCCCAGGGGTGGCTATGGCTACACCTTC

D: .
J: TRBJ1-1
V: TRBV6-1
size: .
CDR3: CASSEDVQASWVNTEAFF
DNA: TGTGCCAGCAGTGAAGACGTCCAGGCTTCGTGGGTAAACACTGAAGCTTTCTTT

D: TRBD2
J: TRBJ2-5
V: TRBV6-1
size: .
CDR3: CASSEQGLGVETQYF
DNA: TGTGCCAGCAGTGAACAGGGACTAGGGGTGGAGACCCAGTACTTC

D: .
J: TRBJ1-4
V: TRBV10-2
size: once
CDR3: CASRSTGRLFF
DNA: TGCGCCAGCAGGTCGACAGGTCGGCTGTTTTTT

D: .
J: TRBJ2-5
V: TRBV2
size: .
CDR3: CASSDGLGEETQYF
DNA: TGTGCCAGCAGTGATGGTCTGGGAGAAGAGACCCAGTACTTC

D: .
J: TRBJ1-1
V: TRBV5-1
size: .
CDR3: CASSLGDLKNTEAFF
DNA: TGCGCCAGCAGCTTGGGGGACTTGAAGAACACTGAAGCTTTCTTT

D: .
J: TRBJ1-6
V: TRBV21-1
size: .
CDR3: CASSGHRYKARPLHF
DNA: TGTGCCAGCAGCGGACACAGGTACAAGGCCCGGCCCCTCCACTTT

D: .
J: TRBJ1-1
V: TRBV6-5
size: .
CDR3: CASSRDSRGGAFF
DNA: TGTGCCAGCAGTCGTGACAGTCGCGGTGGAGCTTTCTTT

D: .
J: TRBJ2-1
V: TRBV15
size: .
CDR3: CATSWETSGSHNEQFF
DNA: TGTGCCACCAGCTGGGAAACGAGCGGGTCACACAATGAGCAGTTCTTC

D: .
J: TRBJ2-1
V: TRBV29-1
size: once
CDR3: CSVDGQGNEQFF
DNA: TGCAGCGTTGATGGTCAGGGCAATGAGCAGTTCTTC

D: .
J: TRBJ1-1
V: TRBV4-1
size: .
CDR3: CASSQGIQGSTEAFF
DNA: TGCGCCAGCAGCCAAGGAATTCAGGGATCCACTGAAGCTTTCTTT

D: TRBD1
J: TRBJ1-2
V: TRBV6-5
size: once
CDR3: CASSVSGTEYGYTF
DNA: TGTGCCAGCAGTGTGTCCGGGACAGAGTATGGCTACACCTTC